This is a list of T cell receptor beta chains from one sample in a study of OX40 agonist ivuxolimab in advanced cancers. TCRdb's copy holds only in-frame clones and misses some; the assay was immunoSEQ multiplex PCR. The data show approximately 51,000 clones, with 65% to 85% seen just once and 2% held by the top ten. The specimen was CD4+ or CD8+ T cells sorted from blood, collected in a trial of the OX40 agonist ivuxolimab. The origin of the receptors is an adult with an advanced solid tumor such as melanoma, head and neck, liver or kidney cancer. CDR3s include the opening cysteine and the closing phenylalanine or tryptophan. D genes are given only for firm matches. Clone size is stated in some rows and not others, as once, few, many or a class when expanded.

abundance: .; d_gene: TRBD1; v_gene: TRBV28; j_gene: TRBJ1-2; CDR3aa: CASSLWDRDYGYTF; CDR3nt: TGTGCCAGCAGTTTATGGGACAGGGACTATGGCTACACCTTC
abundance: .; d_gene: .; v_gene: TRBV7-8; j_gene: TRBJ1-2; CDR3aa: CASSPPNYGYTF; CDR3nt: TGTGCCAGCAGCCCTCCCAACTATGGCTACACCTTC
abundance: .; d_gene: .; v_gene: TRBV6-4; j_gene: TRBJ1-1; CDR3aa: CASSATLQGVAFF; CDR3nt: TGTGCCAGCAGTGCCACTCTACAGGGTGTGGCTTTCTTT
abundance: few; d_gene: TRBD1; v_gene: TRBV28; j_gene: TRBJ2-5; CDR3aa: CASSSTWDSWYQETQYF; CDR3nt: TGTGCCAGCAGTTCAACGTGGGACAGTTGGTACCAAGAGACCCAGTACTTC
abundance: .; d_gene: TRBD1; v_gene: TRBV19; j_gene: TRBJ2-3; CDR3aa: CASSIKQGAQDTQYF; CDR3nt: TGTGCCAGTAGTATAAAACAGGGGGCGCAAGATACGCAGTATTTT
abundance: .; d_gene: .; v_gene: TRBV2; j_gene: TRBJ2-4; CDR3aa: CASNREPGIQYF; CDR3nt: TGTGCCAGCAATCGGGAACCGGGCATTCAGTACTTC
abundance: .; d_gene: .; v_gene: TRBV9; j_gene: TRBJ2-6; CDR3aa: CASSVAGSGANVLTF; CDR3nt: TGTGCCAGCAGCGTAGCCGGGTCTGGGGCCAACGTCCTGACTTTC
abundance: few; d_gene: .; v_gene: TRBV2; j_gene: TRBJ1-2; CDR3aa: CATRGELTNYGYTF; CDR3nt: TGTGCCACCCGCGGGGAGCTCACAAACTATGGCTACACCTTC
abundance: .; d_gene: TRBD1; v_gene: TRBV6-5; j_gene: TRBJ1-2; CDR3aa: CASSQGATLNYGYTF; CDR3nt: TGTGCCAGCAGTCAGGGGGCGACCCTCAACTATGGCTACACCTTC
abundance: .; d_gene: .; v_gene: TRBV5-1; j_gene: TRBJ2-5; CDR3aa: CASSLAALGRETQYF; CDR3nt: TGCGCCAGCAGCTTGGCGGCGTTAGGGCGAGAGACCCAGTACTTC
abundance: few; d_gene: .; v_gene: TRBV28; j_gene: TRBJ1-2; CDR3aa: CASSTTAALYGYTF; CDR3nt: TGTGCCAGCAGTACGACAGCGGCTCTTTATGGCTACACCTTC
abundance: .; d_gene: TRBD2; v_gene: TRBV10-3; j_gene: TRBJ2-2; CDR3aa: CAIRATSGSVSGELFF; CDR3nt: TGTGCCATCAGGGCGACTAGCGGGAGCGTAAGCGGGGAGCTGTTTTTT
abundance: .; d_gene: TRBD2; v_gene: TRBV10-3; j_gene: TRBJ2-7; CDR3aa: CAIRMTSGSNEQYF; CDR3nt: TGTGCCATCAGAATGACTAGCGGGAGCAACGAGCAGTACTTC
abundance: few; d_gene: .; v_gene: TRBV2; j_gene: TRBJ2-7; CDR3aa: CALGAVSYEQYF; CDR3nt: TGTGCCCTTGGGGCCGTTTCCTACGAGCAGTACTTC
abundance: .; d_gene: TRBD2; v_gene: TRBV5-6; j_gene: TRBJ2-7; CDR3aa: CASSTGTSGAYRENF; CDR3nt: TGTGCCAGCAGCACCGGGACTAGCGGAGCCTACCGAGAGAACTTC
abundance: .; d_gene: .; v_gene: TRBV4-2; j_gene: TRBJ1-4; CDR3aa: CASSTRPRPDEKLFF; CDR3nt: TGTGCCAGCAGCACGCGGCCCCGGCCCGATGAAAAACTGTTTTTT
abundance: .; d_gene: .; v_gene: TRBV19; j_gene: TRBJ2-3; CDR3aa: CASKGRGGEDTQYF; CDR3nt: TGTGCCAGTAAGGGCAGAGGAGGCGAAGATACGCAGTATTTT
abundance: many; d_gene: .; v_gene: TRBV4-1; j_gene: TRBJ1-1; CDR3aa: CASSQVNLGFNTEAFF; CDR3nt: TGCGCCAGCAGCCAAGTTAATCTGGGTTTTAATACTGAAGCTTTCTTT
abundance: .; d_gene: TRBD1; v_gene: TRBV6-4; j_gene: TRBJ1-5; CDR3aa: CASSTGGRGQPQHF; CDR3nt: TGTGCCAGCAGTACAGGGGGCAGGGGTCAGCCCCAGCATTTT
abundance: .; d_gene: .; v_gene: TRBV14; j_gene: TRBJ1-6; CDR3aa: CASSQNSPYSPLHF; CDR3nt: TGTGCCAGCAGCCAAAATAGTCCCTATTCACCCCTCCACTTT
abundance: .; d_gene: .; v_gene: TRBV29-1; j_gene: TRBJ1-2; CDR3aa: CSVRQSQLFF; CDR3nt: TGCAGCGTTAGACAGAGCCAGCTATTCTTC
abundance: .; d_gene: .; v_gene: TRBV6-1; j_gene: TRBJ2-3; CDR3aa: CASSDLRSTDTQYF; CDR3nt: TGTGCCAGCAGTGATTTGCGGAGCACAGATACGCAGTATTTT
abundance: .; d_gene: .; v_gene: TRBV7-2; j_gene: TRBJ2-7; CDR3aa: CASSLALRTTYEQYF; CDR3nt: TGTGCCAGCAGCTTAGCGTTGAGGACAACCTACGAGCAGTACTTC